This T cell receptor (beta chain) emerged from a study of ipilimumab plus nivolumab after autologous stem cell transplantation. For the study at large: DLBCL patients had primary refractory or relapsed disease.

Checkpoint therapy with ipilimumab 1 mg/kg began 14 to 28 days after transplant. Patients received nivolumab 3 mg/kg at weeks 1, 4, 7, 10, then fortnightly to week 26. V was cut by 1 base and J by 0 bases, with 4 bases left in between. Germline assignment: CDR1 MGHRA and CDR2 YSYEKL. CDR3 length: 14 residues. Clones were sequenced by immunoSEQ multiplex PCR, and TCRdb holds only the in-frame ones, with some missing. The data contain 15,000 to 20,000 clones, roughly four fifths of them singletons. The material sequenced was PBMCs, taken in a trial of ipilimumab plus nivolumab as post-transplant consolidation. The V gene is TRBV4-1, the J gene TRBJ2-1; unclear D gene. This receptor was identified in a male donor with diffuse large B-cell lymphoma. CDR3 in amino acids: CASSQGGSYNEQFF. CDR3 bases: TGCGCCAGCAGCCAAGGAGGCTCCTACAATGAGCAGTTCTTC.